Listed here are 2 T cell receptor beta chains from one sample, sequenced in a study of blood T cell repertoires in COVID-19. Only in-frame clones appear in the TCRdb table, and some are missing; sequencing was by immunoSEQ multiplex PCR. The sample has about 240,000 clones, roughly 76% seen once. Sequenced: peripheral blood. The receptors derive from a woman of 80 years or more with COVID-19, enrolled during active disease.

V and J are TRBV7-3 and TRBJ2-5; 8 bases map to TRBD2. After removal of 3 bases from V and 5 bases from J, the junction contained 8 bases not matched to a gene. Germline V gene lookup returns CDR1 SGHTA and CDR2 FQGTGA. CDR3 length: 15 amino acids. CDR3 residues: CASSFSGSFAETQYF. CDR3 sequence (DNA): TGTGCCAGCAGCTTCAGCGGGAGTTTTGCGGAGACCCAGTACTTC.

This rearrangement joins TRBV7-3 to TRBJ2-2, with 12 bases that match TRBD2. The CDR3 is 15 residues long. CDR1 is SGHTA and CDR2 is FQGTGA in the germline V gene. Trimming at V came to 0 bases and at J to 8 bases, leaving 1 base not matched to a gene. The CDR3 nucleotides are TGTGCCAGCAGCTTAACGACTAGCGGGAGAGGGGAGCTGTTTTTT. Translating gives CASSLTTSGRGELFF.